The next 2 T cell receptor beta chains were all read from a single sample in a study of cytomegalovirus exposure and HLA in healthy donors. 60 Vbeta and 13 Jbeta primers were used in PCR. Data came from immunoSEQ multiplex PCR; TCRdb stores just in-frame clones and leaves some out. The table shows fewer than 200,000 clones, with 65% to 85% occurring only once. Sequenced sample: PBMCs. The origin of the receptors is a man between 60 and 75 years old in good health and CMV-seronegative.

Of note for this clone: The junction departs from the called germline gene at one end, perhaps through a read error. This chain joins TRBV7-9 and TRBJ1-5; D gene uncertain. The germline V gene has CDR1 SEHNR and CDR2 FQNEAQ (reference sequence). The CDR3 has 14 amino acids. The CDR3 reads CSSSLLVGDQPQHF. CDR3 DNA sequence: TGTTCCAGCAGCTTATTGGTCGGGGATCAGCCCCAGCATTTT.

The rearrangement links TRBV2 to TRBJ2-2; 8 bases are shared with TRBD2. The V gene end was trimmed by 8 bases and the J gene end by 4 bases; junction bases not matched to a gene: 9. The CDR3 sequence is 15 residues long. Germline V gene sequence: CDR1 SNHLY, CDR2 FYNNEI. The CDR3 reads CASVGSSGGTGELFF. As DNA, the CDR3 is TGTGCCAGCGTTGGGTCCAGCGGGGGCACCGGGGAGCTGTTTTTT.